This TCR beta chain was captured by sequencing in a study of T cell repertoires in cytomegalovirus infection. Study overall: Researchers turned to recently identified HLA-C-restricted CMV epitopes as well as well-studied HLA-B-restricted ones.

Deletions cut 2 bases from V and 0 bases from J, with 12 bases between. Germline V gives CDR1 SGHKS, CDR2 YYEKEE (reference sequence). The CDR3 length is 17 residues. In the case of this clonotype: The antigen remains unidentified.

In TCRdb, the reads were re-called with MiXCR into one record per CDR3 protein. Among approximately 910,000 distinct CDR3 sequences listed, around 30% were seen once. This TCR derives from a human donor in good health (CMV status not recorded). Some clones in this sample may be carry-over from other donors' samples. This specimen consisted of cultured CD8+ T cells from PBMCs, obtained from culture after CMV antigen stimulation. The rearrangement uses TRBV5-5 and TRBJ2-6; D is tentatively TRBD1 or TRBD2 (5 bases each). CDR3 in amino acids: CASSFRDGYSGANVLTF. The CDR3 DNA reads TGTGCCAGCAGCTTCCGGGACGGATACTCTGGGGCCAACGTCCTGACTTTC.